The sequence of this TCR beta chain was determined in a study of OX40 agonist ivuxolimab in advanced cancers. For the study at large: The mean age was around 56 years, ranging from roughly 23 to 80, with 80% to 85% of participants male.

Germline loops: CDR1 LNHDA, CDR2 SQIVND (reference sequence). The CDR3 loop spans 19 amino acids. J lost 0 bases, V lost 6 bases, and 16 bases had no gene match. This clone came up once. Produced via immunoSEQ multiplex PCR; TCRdb's table is partial and in-frame only. The data hold approximately 50,000 clones, with roughly 80% observed a single time. The material sequenced was CD4+ or CD8+ T cells sorted from blood, taken in a trial of the OX40 agonist ivuxolimab. This clonotype was sampled from an adult with an advanced solid tumor such as melanoma, head and neck, liver or kidney cancer. The genes are TRBV19 and TRBJ2-1; TRBD1 agrees at 8 bases. DNA of the CDR3: TGTGCCAGTAGGGATACAGGGGGAACCCGTCTGAGCTCCTACAATGAGCAGTTCTTC. It codes for CASRDTGGTRLSSYNEQFF.